This TCR beta chain was recovered during a study of blood T cell repertoires in COVID-19. This clone was picked up a small number of times. Methods used by the authors: Amplifying reference gene primers gave estimates of nucleated cell counts. The method was immunoSEQ multiplex PCR; TCRdb's version includes in-frame clones alone and lacks a portion of them. V and J calls and clone size follow that table, whereas D and trimming were derived from the DNA. This sample has roughly 140,000 clones, with about 80% found just once. V lost 3 bases to trimming and J lost 9 bases; unmatched junction nucleotides: 11. Germline V gives CDR1 SGHNT, CDR2 YYREEE (reference sequence). The length of the CDR3 is 15 residues.

V is TRBV5-4 and J is TRBJ2-1; TRBD2 matches at 8 bases. This clonotype originated in a man aged 70-80 years who had recovered from COVID-19. The sequencing input was peripheral blood. CDR3 sequence: CASSSLAGRYGEQFF. For the CDR3, the DNA is TGTGCCAGCAGCTCCTTAGCGGGGAGGTATGGTGAGCAGTTCTTC.